A single count supports the clone carrying this T cell receptor beta chain. Only in-frame clones appear in the TCRdb table, and some are missing; sequencing was by immunoSEQ multiplex PCR. The data contain 250,000 or so clones, around 79% of them singletons. The sample belongs to a study of blood T cell repertoires in COVID-19. Across the whole study: Collection of acute and convalescent COVID-19 samples took place in the United States, Italy and Spain.

The germline CDR1 and CDR2 sequences are LGHDT and YNNKEL (reference sequence). V was clipped by 6 bases and J by 9 bases; unmatched bases: 14. This CDR3 spans 16 amino acids. The rearrangement links TRBV3-1 (or the pseudogene TRBV3-2) to TRBJ2-3, with 11 positions matching TRBD2. This TCR came from a woman older than 75 with acute or convalescent COVID-19. Sequencing used peripheral blood. The CDR3 DNA follows: TGTGCCAGCAGTCATATAGCGGGAGGGCCTTCTGTCACGCAGTATTTT. This codes for CASSHIAGGPSVTQYF.